A few counts support the clone carrying this T cell receptor beta chain. Its antigen is unidentified. Researchers ran the PCR with 60 Vbeta and 13 Jbeta primers. Method: immunoSEQ multiplex PCR; TCRdb's copy keeps in-frame clones and lacks some. In the table there are more than 130,000 clones, around 72% of which are singletons. The data belong to a study of cytomegalovirus exposure and HLA in healthy donors. Study at large: Counted in an early data release were 85 million or so unique TCRs from HLA-typed donors.

When sampled, the donors appeared nominally healthy, though they likely had unrecorded immune exposures. Unrecorded for this donor was the CMV serostatus. The CDR3 totals 16 residues. The germline CDR1 and CDR2 sequences are SNHLY and FYNNEI. V was clipped by 6 bases and J by 2 bases, with 20 bases between them. Broader study findings: There were reportedly fewer N-insertions in an Asian-associated ancestry cluster than the roughly 670-donor mean, in a later analysis.

Sequencing was carried out using PBMCs. The chain links TRBV2 to TRBJ2-7; D is perhaps TRBD2 (6 bases). The source is a human donor in good health. This chain's CDR3 is CASRGTGSGTPYEQYF. DNA of the CDR3: TGTGCCAGCAGGGGCACGGGTAGCGGCACCCCCTACGAGCAGTACTTC.